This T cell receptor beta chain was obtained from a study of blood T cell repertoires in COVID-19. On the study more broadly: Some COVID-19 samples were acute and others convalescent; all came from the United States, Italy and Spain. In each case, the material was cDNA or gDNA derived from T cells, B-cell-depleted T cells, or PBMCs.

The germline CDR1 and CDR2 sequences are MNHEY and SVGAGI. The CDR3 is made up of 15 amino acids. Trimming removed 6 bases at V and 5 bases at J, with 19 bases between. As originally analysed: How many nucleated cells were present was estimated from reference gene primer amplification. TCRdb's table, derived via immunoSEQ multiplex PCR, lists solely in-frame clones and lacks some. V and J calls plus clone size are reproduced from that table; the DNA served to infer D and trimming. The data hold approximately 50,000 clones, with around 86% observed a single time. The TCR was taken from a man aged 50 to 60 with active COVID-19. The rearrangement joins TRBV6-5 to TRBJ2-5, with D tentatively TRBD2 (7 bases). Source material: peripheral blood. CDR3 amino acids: CASSLTPGGRETQYF. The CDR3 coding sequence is TGTGCCAGCAGCCTTACACCGGGGGGCCGGGAGACCCAGTACTTC.